The present T cell receptor beta chain was sequenced within a study of CD4 T cells in relation to SARS-CoV-2 and coronaviruses. About the research overall: The restricting HLA molecule for shared crossreactive spike epitopes was mapped. Study outcomes and limitations: The assay detects memory recall responses, not culture-primed primary responses. This crossreactivity analysis covered spike protein alone, no other viral proteins.

This clone was seen a single time. Antigen: not known. Naive and memory CD4+ T cell DNA was deep-sequenced without culture. The protocol was immunoSEQ multiplex PCR, while the TCRdb copy is restricted to in-frame clones and leaves out a portion. The sample consists of around 11,000 clones, 80% to 90% of them appearing once. Sequences were obtained from naive CD4+ T cells from PBMCs. The subset denotes: naive CD4+ T cells isolated by negative enrichment. The clonotype originates from an adult with COVID-19.

CDR3 coding DNA: TGTGCCAGCAGTGAAACAGGCTTTAATGAAAAACTGTTTTTT. It encodes CASSETGFNEKLFF. The rearrangement links TRBV25-1 to TRBJ1-4, with D possibly matching TRBD1 (5 bases). This CDR3 has 14 amino acids. Between the trimmed V and J ends, which lost 2 bases and 4 bases, there was a span of 8 bases. The V gene's germline CDR1 is MGHDK and CDR2 SYGVNS. Full variable domain (rest looked up from reference TRBV25-1 and TRBJ1-4): EADIYQTPRYLVIGTGKKITLECSQTMGHDKMYWYQQDPGMELHLIHYSYGVNSTEKGDLSSESTVSRIRTEHFPLTLESARPSHTSQYLCASSETGFNEKLFFGSGTQLSVL.